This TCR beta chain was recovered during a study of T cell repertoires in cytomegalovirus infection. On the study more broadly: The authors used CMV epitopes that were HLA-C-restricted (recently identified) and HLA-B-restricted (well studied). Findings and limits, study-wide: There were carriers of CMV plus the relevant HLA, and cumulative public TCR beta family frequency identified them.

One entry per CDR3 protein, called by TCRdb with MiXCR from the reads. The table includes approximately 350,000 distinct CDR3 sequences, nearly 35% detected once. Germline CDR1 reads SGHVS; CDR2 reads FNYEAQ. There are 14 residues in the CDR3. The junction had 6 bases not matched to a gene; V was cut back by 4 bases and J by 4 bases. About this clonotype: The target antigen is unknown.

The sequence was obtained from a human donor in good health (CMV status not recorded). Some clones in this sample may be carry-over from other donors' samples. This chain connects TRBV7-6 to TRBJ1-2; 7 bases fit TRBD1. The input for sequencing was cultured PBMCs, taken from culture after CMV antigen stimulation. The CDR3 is CASSSRGRSYGYTF. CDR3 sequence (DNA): TGTGCCAGCAGCTCTAGGGGGCGCAGCTATGGCTACACCTTC.